This TCR beta chain stems from a study of OX40 agonist ivuxolimab in advanced cancers. Study-level background: A partial response was reached by three patients: one with hepatocellular carcinoma and two with cutaneous melanoma.

The CDR3 is 14 residues long. Germline V gives CDR1 ENHRY, CDR2 SYGVKD. The V segment lost 4 bases and the J segment 5 bases; nucleotides outside the gene matches: 7. Regarding the study as a whole: Researchers report that CD8+ T cells had, on average, more expanded clones than CD4+. At 0.1 to 3.0 mg/kg, clonal expansion of CD4+ and CD8+ blood T cells had occurred by week 6.

The timepoints at which blood was sampled were baseline, cycle 4 day 1, and cycle 7 day 1. As for this clone: Its antigen is not known.

The table came from immunoSEQ multiplex PCR; TCRdb's copy has only in-frame clones and leaves some out. The sample records roughly 48,000 clones, 75% to 85% being singletons. Sequencing used CD4+ or CD8+ T cells sorted from blood, obtained in a trial of the OX40 agonist ivuxolimab. The chain employs TRBV10-3 and TRBJ1-1; 7 bases match TRBD1. The receptor was isolated from an adult with an advanced solid tumor such as melanoma, head and neck, liver or kidney cancer. This CDR3 reads CAISGQGVDTEAFF. As DNA, the CDR3 is TGTGCCATCAGTGGGCAGGGGGTTGATACTGAAGCTTTCTTT.